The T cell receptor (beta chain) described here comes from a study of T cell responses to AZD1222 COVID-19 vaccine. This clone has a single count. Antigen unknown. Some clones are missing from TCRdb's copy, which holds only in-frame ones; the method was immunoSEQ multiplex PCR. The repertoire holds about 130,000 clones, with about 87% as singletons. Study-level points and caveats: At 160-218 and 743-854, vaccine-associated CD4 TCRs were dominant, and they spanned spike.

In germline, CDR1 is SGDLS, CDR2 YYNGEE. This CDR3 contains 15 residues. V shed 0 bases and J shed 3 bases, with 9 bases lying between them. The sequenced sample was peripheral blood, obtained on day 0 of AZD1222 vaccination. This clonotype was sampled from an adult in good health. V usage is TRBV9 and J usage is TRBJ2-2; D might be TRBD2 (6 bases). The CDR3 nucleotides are TGTGCCAGCAGCGTAGGGGGGGTACACACCGGGGAGCTGTTTTTT. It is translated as CASSVGGVHTGELFF.